Sequencing of this T cell receptor (beta chain) was carried out in a study of T cell responses to AZD1222 COVID-19 vaccine. Study as a whole: It was second doses at about 4 or about 12 weeks that were pooled. The study, taken as a whole, reports: Baseline serology detected seropositivity in only six AZD1222 recipients. Spike was spanned by vaccine-associated CD4 TCRs, which were dominant at 160-218 and 743-854.

The repertoire was sequenced with immunoSEQ multiplex PCR; TCRdb's copy has only in-frame clones and lacks some. The sample yields roughly 130,000 clones, roughly 86% seen once. Notes on this clone: Its antigen is as yet unknown.

The TCR comes from an adult in good health. This sample comprised peripheral blood, obtained on day 0 of AZD1222 vaccination.

The DNA of the CDR3 is TGTGCCAGCAGTTTTATCGCCGCACAGTCTTATGGCTACACCTTC. This encodes CASSFIAAQSYGYTF. This rearrangement joins TRBV6-5 to TRBJ1-2; D is unresolved. Between the trimmed V and J ends, which lost 4 bases and 5 bases, there was a span of 17 bases. The germline V gene has CDR1 MNHEY and CDR2 SVGAGI. This CDR3 is built from 15 residues.